These T cell receptor beta chains were read from a single sample in a study of radiotherapy plus CTLA-4 blockade in lung cancer. The table came from immunoSEQ multiplex PCR; TCRdb's copy has only in-frame clones and leaves some out. The data contain roughly 90,000 clones, approximately 79% of them singletons. This specimen was peripheral blood, taken from a patient treated with radiotherapy plus ipilimumab. Receptor source: a human donor with non-small cell lung cancer that progressed on radiotherapy plus ipilimumab. CDR3s include the opening cysteine and the closing phenylalanine or tryptophan. A D gene is named only where the DNA matches it firmly. Size is stated for part of the rows, as once, few or many counts, or as a class when the clone is expanded.

TRBV5-8	few	TRBD2	TRBJ2-2	CASSILAGGIATGELFF	TGTGCCAGCAGTATCCTAGCGGGAGGGATAGCCACCGGGGAGCTGTTTTTT
TRBV11-2	.	.	TRBJ2-3	CASSYLAADTQYF	TGTGCCAGCAGCTACCTGGCAGCGGATACGCAGTATTTT
TRBV4-1	.	.	TRBJ1-2	CASSQESQATNYGYTF	TGCGCCAGCAGCCAAGAATCACAGGCAACTAACTATGGCTACACCTTC
TRBV18	.	TRBD1	TRBJ2-5	CASSLRQGVQETQYF	TGTGCCAGCTCATTAAGACAGGGGGTTCAAGAGACCCAGTACTTC
TRBV5-5	.	.	TRBJ2-1	CASSLPENEQFF	TGTGCCAGCAGCTTGCCGGAGAATGAGCAGTTCTTC
TRBV9	.	TRBD2	TRBJ2-1	CASSVGTSDNEQFF	TGTGCCAGCAGCGTAGGGACTAGCGACAATGAGCAGTTCTTC
TRBV5-1	few	.	TRBJ2-1	CASSFNAGGDEQFF	TGCGCCAGCAGCTTTAACGCCGGGGGCGATGAGCAGTTCTTC
TRBV4-1	.	TRBD1	TRBJ1-6	CASSQAAGQLNSPLHF	TGCGCCAGCAGCCAAGCCGCGGGACAGCTGAATTCACCCCTCCACTTT
TRBV29-1	once	.	TRBJ1-4	CSVGNEKLFF	TGCAGCGTTGGGAATGAAAAACTGTTTTTT
TRBV9	.	TRBD1	TRBJ2-6	CASSAGTGVSGANVLTF	TGTGCCAGCAGCGCCGGGACAGGCGTCTCTGGGGCCAACGTCCTGACTTTC
TRBV12-1	.	.	TRBJ1-1	CASTGHEFSTEAFF	TGTGCCAGCACCGGCCATGAATTCAGCACTGAAGCTTTCTTT
TRBV10-3	.	TRBD1	TRBJ1-3	CATGTEGNTIYF	TGTGCCACCGGGACAGAGGGCAACACCATATATTTT
TRBV6-4	.	.	TRBJ1-5	CASPGRGTAYSNQPQHF	TGTGCCAGCCCTGGGCGGGGAACGGCCTATAGCAATCAGCCCCAGCATTTT
TRBV28	.	.	TRBJ1-2	CASSLGNYGYTF	TGTGCCAGCAGTTTAGGAAACTATGGCTACACCTTC
TRBV10-3	few	.	TRBJ1-2	CAISALRAEYGYTF	TGTGCCATCAGCGCATTGAGGGCTGAATATGGCTACACCTTC
TRBV11-3	.	.	TRBJ2-1	CASSLGRQSNEQFF	TGTGCCAGCAGCTTAGGACGGCAATCGAATGAGCAGTTCTTC
TRBV19	.	TRBD1	TRBJ1-5	CASSSQDRDSQPQHF	TGTGCCAGTAGTAGCCAAGACAGGGATAGTCAGCCCCAGCATTTT
TRBV7-2	.	.	TRBJ1-1	CASSLSSGTEAFF	TGTGCCAGCAGCTTATCCTCGGGCACTGAAGCTTTCTTT
TRBV5-4	.	.	TRBJ1-6	CASSPGGERGSPLHF	TGTGCCAGCAGCCCCGGTGGGGAAAGAGGTTCACCCCTCCACTTT
TRBV30	.	TRBD1	TRBJ1-4	CAWSRGTVTNEKLFF	TGTGCCTGGAGTAGGGGGACAGTTACTAATGAAAAACTGTTTTTT
TRBV27	few	TRBD1	TRBJ2-1	CASSFWDRVNNEQFF	TGTGCCAGCAGTTTTTGGGACAGGGTCAACAATGAGCAGTTCTTC
TRBV19	.	.	TRBJ1-5	CASRGAGRWDPSNQPQHF	TGTGCCAGTAGGGGGGCGGGCAGGTGGGACCCTAGCAATCAGCCCCAGCATTTT
TRBV10-3	once	.	TRBJ2-7	CAIRDSPYEQYF	TGTGCCATCAGGGACAGTCCCTACGAGCAGTACTTC
TRBV9	.	.	TRBJ2-7	CASSVGQETLYEQYF	TGTGCCAGCAGCGTAGGCCAGGAAACCCTCTACGAGCAGTACTTC
TRBV15	.	TRBD2	TRBJ2-1	CATKREGYNEQFF	TGTGCCACCAAACGGGAGGGATACAATGAGCAGTTCTTC
TRBV7-8	few	.	TRBJ1-2	CASSPDGVYGYTF	TGTGCCAGCAGCCCGGACGGGGTCTATGGCTACACCTTC
TRBV19	.	TRBD1	TRBJ2-1	CASSIGGGVMYEQFF	TGTGCCAGTAGTATAGGAGGGGGCGTCATGTATGAGCAGTTCTTC
TRBV5-4	.	.	TRBJ1-1	CASSFGVSPTSEAFF	TGTGCCAGCAGCTTCGGAGTCTCACCCACCTCTGAAGCTTTCTTT
TRBV9	.	.	TRBJ1-1	CASSVVPSALDTEAFF	TGTGCCAGCAGCGTAGTCCCATCCGCACTCGACACTGAAGCTTTCTTT
TRBV6-5	.	.	TRBJ2-7	CASSHSYEQYF	TGTGCCAGCAGCCACTCCTACGAGCAGTACTTC
TRBV18	.	.	TRBJ1-2	CASSGALYGYTF	TGTGCCAGCTCGGGGGCACTCTATGGCTACACCTTC
TRBV5-6	once	TRBD2	TRBJ2-7	CASSFGLAEYEQYF	TGTGCCAGCAGCTTCGGACTAGCGGAGTACGAGCAGTACTTC
TRBV9	.	TRBD1	TRBJ1-6	CASSPRQGANSPLHF	TGTGCCAGCAGCCCGCGACAGGGGGCGAATTCACCCCTCCACTTT